The source of this TCR beta chain is a study of siplizumab effects on memory and regulatory T cells. Germline lookup yields CDR1 ENHRY and CDR2 SYGVKD. The length of the CDR3 is 13 residues. Trimming pared 8 bases from V and 0 bases from J, leaving 10 bases between. The table came from immunoSEQ multiplex PCR; TCRdb's copy has only in-frame clones and leaves some out. The data hold about 100,000 clones, with around 90% observed a single time. The chain couples TRBV10-3 to TRBJ1-2; D is unresolved. Sequencing used CD4+ T cells sorted from blood. This receptor was obtained from a human donor in good health. Some clones in this sample may be carry-over from other donors' samples. In DNA, the CDR3 is TGTGCCATCTCGGAGTCAGCTAACTATGGCTACACCTTC. It yields the protein CAISESANYGYTF.